This T cell receptor beta chain was profiled in a study of glioma-infiltrating T cells. Study-level findings and limits: Very few CDR3 sequences were shared between tissue and blood. Gliomas, especially low-grade, showed above-expected tissue-blood divergence; non-neoplastic patients showed below.

CDR3 length: 12 residues. Germline CDR1 and CDR2: MDHEN and SYDVKM. Trimming took off 10 bases at V and 11 bases at J, with 18 bases between the two ends. With respect to this clonotype: Its antigen is unknown.

The iRepertoire nested amplicon-rescue multiplex PCR amplified TCR alpha and beta CDR3s from RNA. For one-step reverse transcription and amplification, about 90-450 ng of tissue mRNA or PBMC total RNA was used. TCRdb re-called the multiplex PCR reads with MiXCR, one entry per CDR3 protein. The data hold about 180,000 distinct CDR3 sequences, with 43% observed a single time. The V call is TRBV28, the J call TRBJ1-5; D not certain. This TCR was sampled from a human donor with low-grade glioma or glioblastoma, undergoing nonglioma brain surgery, or in good health (not recorded which). Sequenced: glioma tissue, nonneoplastic brain tissue, or PBMCs (not recorded which). The DNA of the CDR3 is TGTGCCAACAGAACCAGAGTAATAGCCCAGCATTTT. It is translated as CANRTRVIAQHF.